One and the same sample provided the 25 T cell receptor beta chains below, sequenced in a study of OX40 agonist ivuxolimab in advanced cancers. The method was immunoSEQ multiplex PCR; TCRdb's version includes in-frame clones alone and lacks a portion of them. The sample comprises 45,000 to 65,000 clones, roughly nine tenths of which are singletons, and roughly a tenth rests with the top ten. Specimen: CD4+ or CD8+ T cells sorted from blood, collected in a trial of the OX40 agonist ivuxolimab. The source of these receptors is an adult with an advanced solid tumor such as melanoma, head and neck, liver or kidney cancer.

The genes are TRBV5-1 and TRBJ2-7, with TRBD2 matching 8 bases. The germline gives CDR1 SGHRS, CDR2 YFSETQ. J was trimmed by 0 bases and V by 4 bases; bases with no gene match: 9. CDR3 size: 16 residues. CDR3 sequence reads: CASSVISGASSYEQYF. For the CDR3, the DNA is TGCGCCAGCAGCGTAATTAGCGGGGCCAGCTCCTACGAGCAGTACTTC.

This clone has more than one count but fewer than ten. The chain links TRBV30 to TRBJ1-1; D remains unclear. Trimming took off 3 bases at V and 0 bases at J, with 8 bases between the two ends. This CDR3 spans 13 amino acids. CDR1 and CDR2 (germline): GTSNPN, SVGIG (reference sequence). The CDR3 coding sequence is TGTGCCTGGAGACTGGGTATGAACACTGAAGCTTTCTTT. It encodes CAWRLGMNTEAFF. Variable domain in full (rest from reference TRBV30 and TRBJ1-1): SQTIHQWPATLVQPVGSPLSLECTVEGTSNPNLYWYRQAAGRGLQLLFYSVGIGQISSEVPQNLSASRPQDRQFILSSKKLLLSDSGFYLCAWRLGMNTEAFFGQGTRLTVV.

The chain is built from TRBV5-6 and TRBJ1-4; 9 nucleotides agree with TRBD1. This CDR3 comprises 14 residues. J lost 7 bases, V lost 3 bases, and 4 bases had no gene match. Germline CDR1 and CDR2: SGHDT and YYEEEE. The DNA for the CDR3 is TGTGCCAGCAGCTGGACAGGGGCGGGTGAAAAACTGTTTTTT. Translation: CASSWTGAGEKLFF.

This chain joins TRBV6-6 and TRBJ2-3; D is undetermined. Germline lookup yields CDR1 MNHNY and CDR2 SVGAGI (reference sequence). V lost 6 bases and J lost 3, with 4 bases in between. This CDR3 has 11 amino acids. This CDR3 reads CASRTTDTQYF. The CDR3 nucleotides read TGTGCCAGCAGAACTACAGATACGCAGTATTTT.

The rearrangement joins TRBV7-2 to TRBJ2-1; D is unresolved. There are 15 residues in the CDR3. With 0 bases removed from V and 0 bases from J, the gap between germline ends came to 6 bases. Germline assignment: CDR1 SGHTA and CDR2 FQGNSA. As DNA, the CDR3 is TGTGCCAGCAGCTTAGCGCAGAGCTCCTACAATGAGCAGTTCTTC. Its protein is CASSLAQSSYNEQFF.

CDR3 nucleotide sequence: TGTGCCAGCAGTTTGACAGGGGCCTATGGCTACACCTTC. It translates to CASSLTGAYGYTF. This chain joins TRBV6-5 and TRBJ1-2; TRBD1 aligns across 8 bases. The CDR3 totals 13 residues. Per the germline V gene, CDR1 is MNHEY and CDR2 is SVGAGI. V lost 4 bases to trimming and J lost 4 bases; unmatched junction nucleotides: 2.

The chain employs TRBV27 and TRBJ1-1, with TRBD1 identical over 9 bases. The CDR3 contains 16 residues. Trimming cost V 3 bases and J 1 base; bases outside gene matches: 6. Germline V gene data show CDR1 as MNHEY and CDR2 as SMNVEV (reference sequence). CDR3 nucleotide sequence: TGTGCCAGCAGTTTGCCCCCGGGACAGGGGAACACTGAAGCTTTCTTT. Translating gives CASSLPPGQGNTEAFF.

V and J are TRBV10-1 and TRBJ2-1, with D perhaps matching TRBD1 (5 bases). Germline loops: CDR1 WNHNN, CDR2 SYGVQD (reference sequence). The germline V and J ends were trimmed by 6 bases and 4 bases, with 10 bases remaining between them. This CDR3 has 13 residues. This chain's CDR3 is CASSPDSYNEQFF. In DNA, the CDR3 is TGCGCCAGCAGCCCCGACAGTTACAATGAGCAGTTCTTC.

The chain links TRBV30 to TRBJ2-7; either TRBD1 or TRBD2 may supply D (7 bases each). Germline V gene data show CDR1 as GTSNPN and CDR2 as SVGIG (reference sequence). The CDR3 has 14 amino acids. Between the trimmed V and J ends, which lost 5 bases and 3 bases, there was a span of 17 bases. The CDR3 DNA reads as TGTGCCTGGGCGATCCAGGGGGGGGTCTACGAGCAGTACTTC. Amino acids: CAWAIQGGVYEQYF.

V and J are TRBV15 and TRBJ2-1, with D tentatively TRBD1 (6 bases). This CDR3 is 17 amino acids long. The germline V gene has CDR1 LNHNV and CDR2 YYDKDF (reference sequence). Trimming removed 0 bases from V and 0 bases from J, with 12 bases in between. CDR3 in amino acids: CATSRDLMGASYNEQFF. CDR3 DNA: TGTGCCACCAGCAGAGATCTGATGGGGGCCTCCTACAATGAGCAGTTCTTC.

CDR3: CASSESLTRSSYNEQFF. CDR3 in DNA: TGTGCCAGCAGTGAATCCTTGACTAGGTCATCCTACAATGAGCAGTTCTTC. This rearrangement joins TRBV2 to TRBJ2-1; D perhaps matches TRBD2 (6 bases). The CDR3 extends over 17 amino acids. The ends were cut back, 2 bases at V and 1 base at J, with 15 bases in the middle. From germline, CDR1 is SNHLY and CDR2 FYNNEI.

This clone was detected only once. The genes are TRBV7-9 and TRBJ2-1, with 11 bases matching TRBD2. The ends lost 3 bases at V and 3 bases at J; junction bases unmatched: 4. Germline loops: CDR1 SEHNR, CDR2 FQNEAQ (reference sequence). The CDR3 runs to 16 residues. The CDR3 bases are TGTGCCAGCAGCTTCTCTACTAGCGGGAGCTACAATGAGCAGTTCTTC. It specifies CASSFSTSGSYNEQFF.

This chain links TRBV6-1 with TRBJ1-1; no firm D call. CDR1 is MNHNS and CDR2 is SASEGT in the germline V gene. This CDR3 region has 13 residues. Trimming left V 8 bases short and J 0 bases short, with 10 bases between. In DNA, the CDR3 is TGTGCCAGCGGTCTTTCTCTGAACACTGAAGCTTTCTTT. Amino acids: CASGLSLNTEAFF.

The gene calls are TRBV14 and TRBJ2-7, with TRBD1 as a possible D gene (6 bases). This CDR3 contains 15 residues. The germline V gene encodes CDR1 SGHDN and CDR2 FVKESK. Deletions cut 2 bases from V and 2 bases from J, with 13 bases between. The CDR3 DNA is TGTGCCAGCAGCCAATTCAGGGGCAGTACCTACGAGCAGTACTTC. The encoded protein is CASSQFRGSTYEQYF. Looking up the rest from reference TRBV14 and TRBJ2-7 gives the full variable domain: EAGVTQFPSHSVIEKGQTVTLRCDPISGHDNLYWYRRVMGKEIKFLLHFVKESKQDESGMPNNRFLAERTGGTYSTLKVQPAELEDSGVYFCASSQFRGSTYEQYFGPGTRLTVT.

The chain is built from TRBV7-3 and TRBJ1-2; D may be TRBD1 (5 bases). V was cut by 4 bases and J by 3 bases, with 21 bases left in between. CDR1 is SGHTA, CDR2 FQGTGA, per germline. This CDR3 has 17 residues. CDR3: CASSSYPRDRLYYGYTF. CDR3 DNA: TGTGCCAGCAGCTCCTACCCTCGGGACCGACTGTACTATGGCTACACCTTC.

As for this clone: The junction and the germline gene differ at one end; a read error may be behind it. This chain connects TRBV7-7 to TRBJ2-5, with 9 positions matching TRBD2. CDR3 length: 14 amino acids. Germline CDR1 SSHAT, CDR2 FNYEAQ (reference sequence). The CDR3, as DNA: TGTGCTAGCAGCCGCGGGGGGGCCGTGGAGACCCAGTACTTC. This gives the protein CASSRGGAVETQYF. Complete variable domain (other parts from reference TRBV7-7 and TRBJ2-5): GAGVSQSPRYKVTKRGQDVTLRCDPISSHATLYWYQQALGQGPEFLTYFNYEAQPDKSGLPSDRFSAERPEGSISTLTIQRTEQRDSAMYRCASSRGGAVETQYFGPGTRLLVL.

Written as DNA, the CDR3 is TGTGCCAGCAGCTTAGCCGCGGGACAGGGGGAAAAACTGTTTTTT. This gives the protein CASSLAAGQGEKLFF. This chain links TRBV7-9 with TRBJ1-4; 10 bases agree with TRBD1. In germline, CDR1 is SEHNR, CDR2 FQNEAQ (reference sequence). The CDR3 contains 15 residues. The ends lost 0 bases at V and 8 bases at J; junction bases unmatched: 3. Full variable domain (remainder filled in from reference TRBV7-9 and TRBJ1-4): DTGVSQNPRHKITKRGQNVTFRCDPISEHNRLYWYRQTLGQGPEFLTYFQNEAQLEKSRLLSDRFSAERPKGSFSTLEIQRTEQGDSAMYLCASSLAAGQGEKLFFGSGTQLSVL.

The genes are TRBV5-1 and TRBJ2-1; 12 bases map to TRBD2. The CDR3 totals 14 residues. Germline assignment: CDR1 SGHRS and CDR2 YFSETQ. Trimming took 4 bases from V and 8 from J; bases not matched to a gene: 4. The CDR3 is CASSQTSGSYEQFF. CDR3 nucleotide sequence: TGCGCCAGCAGCCAGACTAGCGGGAGCTATGAGCAGTTCTTC.

This chain connects TRBV6-5 to TRBJ2-3, with 10 bases fitting TRBD2. The junction had 0 bases not matched to a gene; V was cut back by 0 bases and J by 3 bases. The CDR3 runs to 15 residues. Per the germline V gene, CDR1 is MNHEY and CDR2 is SVGAGI. CDR3 sequence (DNA): TGTGCCAGCAGTTACTCGACTAGCGGGACAGATACGCAGTATTTT. It is translated as CASSYSTSGTDTQYF.

The CDR3 nucleotides read TGTGCCAGCAGCGTAGAGGGACGGGGGGGCCTGGAGACCCAGTACTTC. Translating it yields CASSVEGRGGLETQYF. The chain uses TRBV9 and TRBJ2-5; 8 bases are a match to TRBD2. Germline lookup yields CDR1 SGDLS and CDR2 YYNGEE. The CDR3 totals 16 residues. V was pared by 0 bases and J by 5 bases, with 9 bases of the junction left unmatched. Using reference TRBV9 and TRBJ2-5 for the parts outside the CDR3, the full variable domain is DSGVTQTPKHLITATGQRVTLRCSPRSGDLSVYWYQQSLDQGLQFLIQYYNGEERAKGNILERFSAQQFPDLHSELNLSSLELGDSALYFCASSVEGRGGLETQYFGPGTRLLVL.

This chain joins TRBV5-5 and TRBJ1-2; D uncertain. V lost 4 bases, J lost 2 bases, and 9 bases lay in between. Germline V lookup: CDR1 SGHKS, CDR2 YYEKEE (reference sequence). This CDR3 has 13 residues. As DNA, the CDR3 is TGTGCCAGCAGCCTCGACATCAACTATGGCTACACCTTC. The encoded protein is CASSLDINYGYTF. The full variable domain, its missing parts supplied by reference TRBV5-5 and TRBJ1-2, is DAGVTQSPTHLIKTRGQQVTLRCSPISGHKSVSWYQQVLGQGPQFIFQYYEKEERGRGNFPDRFSARQFPNYSSELNVNALLLGDSALYLCASSLDINYGYTFGSGTRLTVV.

The rearrangement joins TRBV18 to TRBJ2-1, with TRBD2 matching over 11 bases. Germline V gene data show CDR1 as KGHSH and CDR2 as LQKENI. This CDR3 has 16 amino acids. Trimming cost V 1 base and J 8 bases; bases outside gene matches: 7. The CDR3 here is CASSPRPLAGGDEQFF. The CDR3 DNA reads as TGTGCCAGCTCACCACGTCCGCTAGCGGGGGGCGATGAGCAGTTCTTC. The complete variable domain, with remaining parts taken from reference TRBV18 and TRBJ2-1, reads NAGVMQNPRHLVRRRGQEARLRCSPMKGHSHVYWYRQLPEEGLKFMVYLQKENIIDESGMPKERFSAEFPKEGPSILRIQQVVRGDSAAYFCASSPRPLAGGDEQFFGPGTRLTVL.

V gene TRBV4-3 combines with J gene TRBJ2-7; no clear D. V lost 3 bases to trimming and J lost 2 bases, with 17 bases between them. The CDR3 extends over 16 amino acids. Germline CDR1 and CDR2: LGHNA and YSLEER. DNA for the CDR3: TGCGCCAGCAGCCAGGAACGGAACTTTGCGACCTACGAGCAGTACTTC. This gives the protein CASSQERNFATYEQYF.

This chain links TRBV21-1 with TRBJ1-3. TRBV21-1 is described as a pseudogene. The CDR3 sequence is 18 residues long. The CDR3 DNA sequence: TGTGCCAGCAGCAAAGGTGAGGGCCCACTCTTCTCTGGAAACACCATATATTTT. Amino acids: CASSKGEGPLFSGNTIYF.

V and J are TRBV11-2 and TRBJ2-1; 8 nucleotides agree with TRBD1. The CDR3 is 14 residues long. Germline CDR1 is SGHAT and CDR2 is FQNNGV. V shed 5 bases and J 4 bases; nucleotides not matched to a gene: 4. CDR3 bases: TGTGCCAGCAGCCAGGACAGGGAGTACAATGAGCAGTTCTTC. Its protein product is CASSQDREYNEQFF.